This T cell receptor (beta chain) was recovered during a study of T cell changes during pregnancy in multiple sclerosis (dated by TCRdb to about 2019). At the level of the whole study: In women with multiple sclerosis, the researchers looked at how the T cell repertoire shifted as pregnancy progressed.

As for this clone: What this receptor recognizes is not known. No base quality information exists; no much larger clone differs at one position.

Cut back by 1 base and 4 bases, the V and J ends lie 25 bases apart. Reading the germline V gene gives CDR1 SGHDN and CDR2 FVKESK. From the cysteine through the phenylalanine, the CDR3 covers 19 amino acids. Only the CDR3 DNA stays, 57 bases, in frame from base 1. Libraries were made using the immunoSEQ multiplex PCR assay. In TCRdb, the immuneACCESS table is reduced to in-frame sequences with V and J assigned. These tables do not hold every clone; where another copy was compared, an unresolved V gene accounts for under half, and the others remain unexplained. In this sample the table shows tens of thousands of clones, 85% to 95% of which occur a single time. The ten largest clones take up around 0.42% of the sample.

This receptor was identified in a female donor with multiple sclerosis, enrolled in a pregnancy study. The V gene is TRBV14 and the J gene is TRBJ1-2; the D gene is possibly TRBD1, with 6 bases matching. Here the sequenced sample was CD4+ T cells from peripheral blood mononuclear cells, taken in the second trimester of pregnancy. The nucleotide sequence is TGTGCCAGCAGCCAAGGGGGCCAGGCAGGGGACCTCTACATCTATGGCTACACCTTC. The encoded protein is CASSQGGQAGDLYIYGYTF.